This T cell receptor beta chain was found in a study of T cell responses to AZD1222 COVID-19 vaccine listed by TCRdb under 2021. About the study as a whole: A total of about 230 trial participants underwent TCR sequencing, of whom around 200 received two doses of AZD1222 and some 26 received two doses of the MenACWY control vaccine. Enrollment into the trials was organized by age into subgroups of 18-55, 56-69 and 70-plus years, and those subgroups contained roughly 140, 27 and 60 TCR-sequenced participants, respectively.

Study-wide conclusions, independent of this receptor: Participants were mostly white British and included more females than males, and it was suggested by the authors that clonal diversity may have been underestimated. Nearly half of unique spike-specific TCRs reportedly recognized epitopes outside regions mutated in the B.1.351 and B.1.1.7 variants. In the small 56-69-year group, the increase in depth fell short of significance, most likely because of low power. CD4 TCRs associated with the vaccine covered the entire spike protein, and the dominant responses were in regions 160-218 and 743-854. Conclusions about previously exposed vaccinees were limited because only a handful of AZD1222 recipients were SARS-CoV-2 seropositive at baseline. A significant rise in spike-specific TCR breadth and depth was observed after two AZD1222 doses relative to day 0 and relative to MenACWY recipients. Because no day 14 peak-response samples were available, the repertoires could be characterized only after the peak T cell response.

The CDR3 regions of human TCRbeta chains were analyzed by immunosequencing. On the study's bioinformatics: TCRs in the repertoires were compared against a reference library of SARS-CoV-2-specific TCRs that had been generated with the MIRA antigen-specificity platform. Breadth was defined as the fraction of unique TCRs that were SARS-CoV-2-associated. Depth was defined as the fraction of total T cells that were SARS-CoV-2-associated. Using the MIRA data, each spike-specific TCR was mapped to the spike region that the TCR reacts to and placed in a CD4 or CD8 class. Log10-transformed breadth and depth values were compared by one-way ANOVA with Sidak's multiple comparisons tests. TCRdb mirrors the immuneACCESS table, restricted to in-frame sequences. Some clones are absent from its copies; in checked studies, under half trace to an unresolved V gene, and the reason for the others is unknown. V, J and clone size reflect that table, while D and trimming were determined from the DNA. In all, the sample holds about 210,000 clones, and 90% to 95% of those were seen once. 1.5% to 2% of the sample rests with the top ten.

According to the study, the label for this sample's time point signals: about 28 days (+/-7) after the second vaccine dose. The sample's treatment or condition label, decoded: meningococcal conjugate vaccine given as trial control. Vaccinee samples were obtained from the UK trials COV001 and COV002, which included a single-blind randomized controlled phase 2/3 trial of AZD1222 (ChAdOx1 nCoV-19) in healthy adults. For TCRbeta chain sequencing, PBMC samples from trial participants were taken at day 0 and at day 28 after the second dose. Trimming removed 4 bases from V and 8 bases from J; the gene matches leave 12 bases unexplained. The CDR3, from cysteine to phenylalanine, totals 15 residues. Solely the CDR3 DNA is kept, with 45 bases framed from the first base. The germline V gene provides CDR1 SGHDN and CDR2 FVKESK. A remark on this clone: It lacks a known antigen. One base away there is no much larger clone; base qualities are not given.

This sequence was found in an adult who received the MenACWY meningococcal vaccine as a control. Rearrangement joined TRBV14 to TRBJ1-2; 8 central nucleotides agree with TRBD1. The specimen was peripheral blood, collected 28 days after the second dose of the MenACWY control vaccine. The CDR3 here reads CASSPLQGVYLGYTF. The nucleotide sequence reads TGTGCCAGCAGCCCCTTACAGGGGGTCTACTTGGGCTACACCTTC.